The clone carrying this T cell receptor (beta chain) was counted a few times. Its target is unknown. This record belongs to a study of OX40 agonist ivuxolimab in advanced cancers. Looking at the study overall: With ivuxolimab, an agonistic anti-OX40 (CD134) antibody, patients were treated.

The CDR3 is made up of 12 amino acids. V was trimmed by 6 bases and J by 7 bases, leaving 10 bases between them. The germline V gene has CDR1 LNHNV and CDR2 YYDKDF (reference sequence). Assay used: immunoSEQ multiplex PCR; TCRdb lists only in-frame clones, some missing. The sample holds just under 65,000 clones, just under 85% seen once. Whole-study findings and limits: CD4+ and CD8+ T cells in blood underwent clonal expansion by week 6 at 0.1 to 3.0 mg/kg.

Individuals having autoimmune disease history or systemic immunosuppression were not enrolled. The material was CD4+ or CD8+ T cells sorted from blood, obtained in a trial of the OX40 agonist ivuxolimab. J is TRBJ1-5 and V is TRBV15; no clear D gene. The clonotype comes from an adult with an advanced solid tumor such as melanoma, head and neck, liver or kidney cancer. The CDR3 coding sequence is TGTGCCACCAGTTGGGTAGGGCAGCCCCAGCATTTT. Translation gives CATSWVGQPQHF.